One and the same sample provided the 8 T cell receptor beta chains below, sequenced in a study of cytomegalovirus exposure and HLA in healthy donors. TCRdb's copy holds only in-frame clones and misses some; the assay was immunoSEQ multiplex PCR. The repertoire holds around 94,000 clones, approximately 95% seen once, with approximately 1% in the top ten. Sequencing was done on a sample of PBMCs. All receptors derive from a young woman in good health and CMV-seronegative.

The CDR3 bases are TGTGCCAGCAGCGCCGGACAGGGGACGGACGAAAAACTGTTTTTT. It is translated as CASSAGQGTDEKLFF. This chain uses TRBV9 with TRBJ1-4, with 9 bases lining up with TRBD1. The CDR3 covers 15 residues. V shed 3 bases and J 8 bases; nucleotides not matched to a gene: 8. Germline CDR1 and CDR2: SGDLS and YYNGEE.

The V gene is TRBV19, the J gene TRBJ2-6; TRBD1 matches at 7 bases. Trimming took 4 bases from V and 1 from J; bases not matched to a gene: 7. The CDR3 extends over 17 amino acids. Germline assignment: CDR1 LNHDA and CDR2 SQIVND (reference sequence). The CDR3 is CASSRTGPSSGANVLTF. CDR3 nucleotides: TGTGCCAGTAGTAGGACAGGCCCATCTTCTGGGGCCAACGTCCTGACTTTC.

This chain joins TRBV6-5 and TRBJ1-1; D possibly corresponds to TRBD1 (5 bases). With 1 base removed from V and 2 bases from J, the gap between germline ends came to 14 bases. Germline CDR1 and CDR2: MNHEY and SVGAGI. The CDR3 is 16 amino acids. The CDR3 loop is CASSYYSGQTNTEAFF. DNA of the CDR3: TGTGCCAGCAGTTACTATTCAGGGCAGACTAACACTGAAGCTTTCTTT.

The chain employs TRBV15 and TRBJ2-7, with TRBD2 identical over 10 bases. J lost 2 bases, V lost 3 bases, and 10 bases had no gene match. Looked up from germline, CDR1 is LNHNV and CDR2 is YYDKDF (reference sequence). This CDR3 is 17 amino acids long. The CDR3 sequence: CATSSGQIGLAAYEQYF. CDR3 bases: TGTGCCACCAGCAGCGGACAGATCGGACTAGCGGCCTACGAGCAGTACTTC. The whole variable domain, filled in from reference TRBV15 and TRBJ2-7, reads DAMVIQNPRYQVTQFGKPVTLSCSQTLNHNVMYWYQQKSSQAPKLLFHYYDKDFNNEADTPDNFQSRRPNTSFCFLDIRSPGLGDTAMYLCATSSGQIGLAAYEQYFGPGTRLTVT.

J is TRBJ2-3 and V is TRBV19, with 7 bases that match TRBD2. CDR3 length equals 16 residues. With 6 bases clipped from V and 1 base from J, the junction kept 10 bases outside the gene matches. CDR1 LNHDA and CDR2 SQIVND come from the germline V gene (reference sequence). The CDR3 here is CASSPFRLAGTDTQYF. The CDR3 DNA reads as TGTGCCAGTAGCCCCTTCAGACTAGCCGGCACAGATACGCAGTATTTT.

The V and J genes are TRBV5-1 and TRBJ2-7; D remains unclear. The ends were cut back, 4 bases at V and 4 bases at J, with 18 bases in the middle. CDR3 size: 15 residues. Per germline, CDR1 SGHRS and CDR2 YFSETQ. CDR3 in amino acids: CASSPEFSSFYEQYF. CDR3 bases: TGCGCCAGCAGCCCGGAGTTCTCTTCTTTTTACGAGCAGTACTTC.

The genes are TRBV6-5 and TRBJ1-1; TRBD1 matches 8 bases. The CDR3 runs 15 residues. Germline V lookup: CDR1 MNHEY, CDR2 SVGAGI. Trimming took 0 bases from V and 4 from J; bases not matched to a gene: 4. The CDR3 region has the DNA TGTGCCAGCAGTTACTCGACGGGACAGGCCACTGAAGCTTTCTTT. Residues: CASSYSTGQATEAFF.

This clone was seen just once. The chain recombines TRBV30 with TRBJ2-5; a weak D match, TRBD2 (7 bases). The CDR3 consists of 15 residues. In germline, CDR1 is GTSNPN, CDR2 SVGIG (reference sequence). V was cut by 2 bases and J by 5 bases, with 18 bases left in between. The DNA for the CDR3 is TGTGCCTGGAGTAACGGGGGGCCCAGGGAGGAGACCCAGTACTTC. Translation: CAWSNGGPREETQYF. Combining the CDR3 with reference TRBV30 and TRBJ2-5 gives the whole variable domain SQTIHQWPATLVQPVGSPLSLECTVEGTSNPNLYWYRQAAGRGLQLLFYSVGIGQISSEVPQNLSASRPQDRQFILSSKKLLLSDSGFYLCAWSNGGPREETQYFGPGTRLLVL.